This T cell receptor (beta chain) emerged from a study of cytomegalovirus exposure and HLA in healthy donors. Findings of the study overall: Later analysis associated a missense DCLRE1C variant with TCR beta V- and J-gene trimming. Compared with the roughly 670-donor mean, an Asian-associated ancestry cluster reportedly had fewer N-insertions, according to a later analysis.

All donors participated as healthy donors of bone marrow. 13 Jbeta primers and 60 Vbeta primers were used for the PCR. Sequencing was performed with immunoSEQ multiplex PCR; in TCRdb, only in-frame clones are kept and a portion is missing. This sample has some 140,000 clones, with roughly 70% found just once. As to this clone: What it binds is not known.

The CDR3 has 16 residues. Germline CDR1 and CDR2: SEHNR and FQNEAQ (reference sequence). The V segment lost 1 base and the J segment 4 bases; nucleotides outside the gene matches: 6. The V gene is TRBV7-9, the J gene TRBJ2-5; TRBD2 matches 10 bases. This clonotype was sampled from a man in his forties or fifties in good health and CMV-seronegative. The material sequenced was PBMCs. DNA for the CDR3: TGTGCCAGCAGCTTAGTCTTGGGACTAGCGAGAGAGACCCAGTACTTC. The encoded protein is CASSLVLGLARETQYF.